This TCR beta chain is from a study of blood T cell repertoires in COVID-19. Study as a whole: Sources were T cells, B-cell-depleted T cells, or PBMCs; the material itself was cDNA or gDNA.

The V and J ends lost 3 bases and 0 bases respectively, with 6 bases between them. Germline CDR1 and CDR2: SGHAT and FQNNGV. This CDR3 comprises 14 residues. Original processing methods: Estimated nucleated cell counts came from reference gene primer amplification. Measured with immunoSEQ multiplex PCR; TCRdb has only the in-frame clones, and not every one. V and J calls and clone size are copied from that table; D and trimming were computed from the DNA. Among 110,000 to 150,000 clones listed, roughly 91% were seen once. The chain combines TRBV11-2 with TRBJ2-1; a possible D gene is TRBD2 (5 bases). Sequences were obtained from peripheral blood. The TCR originated in a man between 60 and 75 years old with active or convalescent COVID-19. The CDR3 sequence: CASSLGSSYNEQFF. CDR3 bases: TGTGCCAGCAGCTTGGGGAGCTCCTACAATGAGCAGTTCTTC.